The 3 T cell receptor beta chains below were found in one sample sequenced in a study of shared clonotypes between healthy human individuals. Method: immunoSEQ multiplex PCR; TCRdb's copy keeps in-frame clones and lacks some. The data contain about 2 million clones, approximately 95% of them singletons. Sequenced input: naive CD4+ T cells sorted from blood. Regarding subset: CD45RA+ positively selected. Receptors were obtained from a man between 18 and 35 years old in good health.

The CDR3 here is CASSVQGLGEKLFF. In DNA form, the CDR3 reads TGTGCCAGCAGCGTACAGGGGTTGGGTGAAAAACTGTTTTTT. The V call is TRBV7-2, the J call TRBJ1-4, with TRBD1 identical over 7 bases. CDR1 and CDR2 from the germline V gene are SGHTA and FQGNSA. The CDR3 length is 14 residues. The V segment lost 5 bases and the J segment 7 bases; nucleotides outside the gene matches: 7.

This clone was seen more than once but under ten times. Within the sample, other DNA sequences also encode this same CDR3. The gene calls are TRBV28 and TRBJ2-7; the D call may be TRBD1 or TRBD2 (5 bases each). The CDR3 has 14 residues. CDR1 is MDHEN and CDR2 is SYDVKM in the germline V gene. Trimming shortened V by 11 bases and J by 0 bases, and 17 bases separated the two germline ends. The CDR3 nucleotides are TGTGCCTCCTCAAGCCCAGGGAGCTCCTACGAGCAGTACTTC. Translating it yields CASSSPGSSYEQYF.

The CDR3 bases are TGTGCCAGCAGTCGACTGGGAATCATTTCCTATAATTCACCCCTCCACTTT. This translates into CASSRLGIISYNSPLHF. This chain connects TRBV27 to TRBJ1-6; D call uncertain. In germline, CDR1 is MNHEY, CDR2 SMNVEV (reference sequence). Trimming pared 5 bases from V and 1 base from J, leaving 15 bases between. This CDR3 has 17 residues.